This is a list of T cell receptor beta chains from one sample in a study of breast tumors, draining lymph nodes, adjacent tissues. Each CDR3 protein is one row after TCRdb ran MiXCR on the multiplex PCR reads. This table holds some 100,000 distinct CDR3 sequences, about 20% found once. Material: axillary lymph node tissue. All receptors come from a female donor with breast cancer. Some clones in this sample may be carry-over from other donors' samples. Each CDR3 is given with its conserved first and last residue. The D gene is left open where the match is weak. Size values are once, few and many counts, or a class for expanded clones, and some rows have none.

TGTGCCAGCAGTGAATTGTTCACCTTCAATGAGCAGTTCTTC	CASSELFTFNEQFF	TRBV25-1	TRBJ2-1	.	many
TGCGCCAGCAGCACGGGGGCGGGCCAGAGGGGGCCCGAGCAGTACTTC	CASSTGAGQRGPEQYF	TRBV5-1	TRBJ2-7	.	many
TGTGCCAGCAGCCCTCTTGGAGCTAGCGGGGGGGTTCGGACAGATACGCAGTATTTT	CASSPLGASGGVRTDTQYF	TRBV3-1	TRBJ2-3	TRBD2	.
TGTGCCAGCAGCTTGTATAGAGATCAGCCCCAGCATTTT	CASSLYRDQPQHF	TRBV11-2	TRBJ1-5	.	many
TGTGCCAGCAGCCGGACTAGCGGGAGGGCAGATACGCAGTATTTT	CASSRTSGRADTQYF	TRBV7-9	TRBJ2-3	TRBD2	many
TGCGCCAGCAGCTTGGCCGGGCAGGGTGTAAACACCATATATTTT	CASSLAGQGVNTIYF	TRBV5-1	TRBJ1-3	.	many
TGTGCCAGCAGCATAGGACAACATAGCAATCAGCCCCAGCATTTT	CASSIGQHSNQPQHF	TRBV6-1	TRBJ1-5	.	.
TGTGCCAGCAGTGACCCTGGGGGAAAGCGCTACGAGCAGTACTTC	CASSDPGGKRYEQYF	TRBV6-1	TRBJ2-7	.	many
TGTGCCAGCAGCCTTTGGGACAGGGAGACCCAGTACTTC	CASSLWDRETQYF	TRBV6-6	TRBJ2-5	TRBD1	many
TGTGCCAGCAGTTACGGGCCAGATGAAAAACTGTTTTTT	CASSYGPDEKLFF	TRBV6-6	TRBJ1-4	.	many
TGTGCCAGCAGCCCTACAGGAGTAAGGAGGTCTGAAGCTTTCTTT	CASSPTGVRRSEAFF	TRBV7-9	TRBJ1-1	.	.
TGCAGCGCCGCCGGGAGCGGGGGGTGGGACAATGAGCAGTTCTTC	CSAAGSGGWDNEQFF	TRBV29-1	TRBJ2-1	TRBD2	many
TGTGCCAGCACCTCAACCCTCTTTGGAAACACCATATATTTT	CASTSTLFGNTIYF	TRBV2	TRBJ1-3	.	.
TGTGCCAGCAGCGTCGGGACAGGGGGTGGCAATCAGCCCCAGCATTTT	CASSVGTGGGNQPQHF	TRBV9	TRBJ1-5	TRBD1	many
TGTGCCAGTAGTATAACCCCGGACACCGTTTTGGGCTACACCTTC	CASSITPDTVLGYTF	TRBV19	TRBJ1-2	.	many
TGCAGTGCGAATAGCGGGATAAGGACAGATACGCAGTATTTT	CSANSGIRTDTQYF	TRBV20-1	TRBJ2-3	TRBD2	many
TGTGCCAGCATCGATAGCCGGGAGGCCGGGGAGCTGTTTTTT	CASIDSREAGELFF	TRBV7-8	TRBJ2-2	TRBD2	many
TGTGCCAGCAGCTTCGCCCTGGCAGGTCGAATCTATGGCTACACCTTC	CASSFALAGRIYGYTF	TRBV11-3	TRBJ1-2	.	.
TGTGCCAGCAGCTCCACAGGGGGAGAGACCCAGTACTTC	CASSSTGGETQYF	TRBV7-9	TRBJ2-5	TRBD1	many
TGTGCCAGCAGTCCAAGGTTGAGAGAGGGTGAAAAACTGTTTTTT	CASSPRLREGEKLFF	TRBV6-1	TRBJ1-4	.	.
TGTGCCAGCAGCTTAGATGGGCCAGGGCAGAACACTGAAGCTTTCTTT	CASSLDGPGQNTEAFF	TRBV7-2	TRBJ1-1	.	.
TGTGCCAGCAGTCTCTCCGGGACTACCCCTTCAGATACGCAGTATTTT	CASSLSGTTPSDTQYF	TRBV27	TRBJ2-3	TRBD2	.
TGTGCCAGCAGCCAGACAGCCTCCTACGAGCAGTACTTC	CASSQTASYEQYF	TRBV7-9	TRBJ2-7	.	many
TGCAGTGCCACCCGGGAAAGTTGGTATCGAGAATACGAGCAGTACTTC	CSATRESWYREYEQYF	TRBV20-1	TRBJ2-7	.	many
TGCGCCAGCAGCTTGTCCACAGGGGCGGTCTACGAGCAGTACTTC	CASSLSTGAVYEQYF	TRBV5-1	TRBJ2-7	TRBD1	many